This TCR beta chain stems from a study of PD-1 blockade in mismatch repair-deficient tumors. As to this clone: No antigen is known for it.

J lost 4 bases, V lost 5 bases, and 11 bases had no gene match. CDR1 SGHTA and CDR2 FQGNSA come from the germline V gene. The CDR3 is 17 amino acids. Study outcomes and limitations: After pembrolizumab, tumor-resident clones rose rapidly, then generally contracted before radiologic responses.

Generated by immunoSEQ multiplex PCR, the TCRdb table keeps only in-frame clones and is missing some. In the table there are roughly 45,000 clones, around 77% of which are singletons. The origin of this receptor is an adult with mismatch repair-deficient cancer. Source: PBMCs, taken before pembrolizumab treatment. The chain employs TRBV7-2 and TRBJ2-2; 9 nucleotides line up with TRBD1. The CDR3 bases are TGTGCCAGCAGCCCCCAGGACAGGGGAGATGGCACCGGGGAGCTGTTTTTT. The encoded protein is CASSPQDRGDGTGELFF.